This T cell receptor (beta chain) appears in the sequencing data of a study of metastatic and nonmetastatic thyroid tumors. No treatment of any kind had been given to any patient before thyroid surgery. TCRdb redid the clone calls on the PCR reads using MiXCR. The sample consists of 7,000 or so clones, 25% to 30% of them appearing once. The CDR3 covers 12 residues. The V segment lost 6 bases and the J segment 6 bases; nucleotides outside the gene matches: 4. The V gene's germline CDR1 is MDHEN and CDR2 SYDVKM. The sequenced sample consisted of adjacent normal tissue. The receptor was isolated from a male donor with papillary thyroid cancer or a benign thyroid nodule (not recorded which). Some clones in this sample may be carry-over from other donors' samples. The chain couples TRBV28 to TRBJ2-7; 8 bases align to TRBD1. The CDR3 spells CASSTTGVEQYF. The CDR3 DNA follows: TGTGCCAGCAGCACGACAGGGGTCGAGCAGTACTTC.